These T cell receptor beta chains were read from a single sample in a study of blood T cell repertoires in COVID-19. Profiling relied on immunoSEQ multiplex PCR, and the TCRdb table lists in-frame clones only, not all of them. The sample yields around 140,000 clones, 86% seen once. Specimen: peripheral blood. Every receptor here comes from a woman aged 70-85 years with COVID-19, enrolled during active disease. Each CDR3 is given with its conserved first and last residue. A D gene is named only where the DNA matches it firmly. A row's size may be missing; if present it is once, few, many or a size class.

cdr3_nt: TGTGCCAGCAGTTTATCGGCGACTAGCGGCAATGAGCAGTTCTTC; cdr3_aa: CASSLSATSGNEQFF; j_call: TRBJ2-1; v_call: TRBV28; d_call: TRBD2; clone_size: -
cdr3_nt: TGTGCCAGCAGTGAGGACAGGGGCTACACAGATACGCAGTATTTT; cdr3_aa: CASSEDRGYTDTQYF; j_call: TRBJ2-3; v_call: TRBV2; d_call: TRBD1; clone_size: few
cdr3_nt: TGTGCCAGCAGCTCCACTTCAGGGGGAGCAGATACGCAGTATTTT; cdr3_aa: CASSSTSGGADTQYF; j_call: TRBJ2-3; v_call: TRBV7-9; d_call: TRBD1; clone_size: -
cdr3_nt: TGTGCCATCTACTCTGAGGGGCGGGGATTCAAGGTGGGTGAGCAGTTCTTC; cdr3_aa: CAIYSEGRGFKVGEQFF; j_call: TRBJ2-1; v_call: TRBV10-3; d_call: -; clone_size: -
cdr3_nt: TGTGCCAGCAGTCCTGACAGGGCGAACACTGAAGCTTTCTTT; cdr3_aa: CASSPDRANTEAFF; j_call: TRBJ1-1; v_call: TRBV7-9; d_call: TRBD1; clone_size: few
cdr3_nt: TGTGCCAGCAGGGGACAGGGGATGAACACTGAAGCTTTCTTT; cdr3_aa: CASRGQGMNTEAFF; j_call: TRBJ1-1; v_call: TRBV5-6; d_call: TRBD1; clone_size: -
cdr3_nt: TGTGCCTGGAGCCAACTAGCGGGGGGAACCCAAGAGACCCAGTACTTC; cdr3_aa: CAWSQLAGGTQETQYF; j_call: TRBJ2-5; v_call: TRBV30; d_call: TRBD2; clone_size: -
cdr3_nt: TGTGCCAGCAGCTTAGCCAGATCCAATCAGCCCCAGCATTTT; cdr3_aa: CASSLARSNQPQHF; j_call: TRBJ1-5; v_call: TRBV7-8; d_call: -; clone_size: -
cdr3_nt: TGTGCCAGCAGCCAAAACGGTCCAAGTAATTCACCCCTCCACTTT; cdr3_aa: CASSQNGPSNSPLHF; j_call: TRBJ1-6; v_call: TRBV3-1/TRBV3-2; d_call: -; clone_size: -
cdr3_nt: TGTGCCACCAGTGATTCTGGGGGGGCCTACCCCCACACAGATACGCAGTATTTT; cdr3_aa: CATSDSGGAYPHTDTQYF; j_call: TRBJ2-3; v_call: TRBV24-1; d_call: -; clone_size: few
cdr3_nt: TGTGCCAGCAGCCAGCCAGGCCACGAGCAGTACTTC; cdr3_aa: CASSQPGHEQYF; j_call: TRBJ2-7; v_call: TRBV3-1/TRBV3-2; d_call: -; clone_size: -
cdr3_nt: TGTGCCAGCAGTTCAGAGGCAGACAGGGGCAGGGAAAAACTGTTTTTT; cdr3_aa: CASSSEADRGREKLFF; j_call: TRBJ1-4; v_call: TRBV11-2; d_call: TRBD1; clone_size: -
cdr3_nt: TGTGCCAGCAGTTCGAATGAAAAACTGTTTTTT; cdr3_aa: CASSSNEKLFF; j_call: TRBJ1-4; v_call: TRBV6-5; d_call: -; clone_size: -
cdr3_nt: TGTGCCAGTAGGACTAGCGGGGGGGCCCTAGATGAGCAGTTCTTC; cdr3_aa: CASRTSGGALDEQFF; j_call: TRBJ2-1; v_call: TRBV19; d_call: TRBD2; clone_size: -
cdr3_nt: TGTGCCAGCAGGATACAGGGGGCTGGAAACACCATATATTTT; cdr3_aa: CASRIQGAGNTIYF; j_call: TRBJ1-3; v_call: TRBV5-5; d_call: TRBD1; clone_size: -
cdr3_nt: TGTGCCAGCAGCCAATTACCCACGACAGGGGGCATAGCTGAAGCTTTCTTT; cdr3_aa: CASSQLPTTGGIAEAFF; j_call: TRBJ1-1; v_call: TRBV7-8; d_call: TRBD1; clone_size: -
cdr3_nt: TGTGCCAGCAGCGCTGGGGGCTTCACTGAAGCTTTCTTT; cdr3_aa: CASSAGGFTEAFF; j_call: TRBJ1-1; v_call: TRBV11-3; d_call: -; clone_size: -
cdr3_nt: TGTGCCAGCAGAAGGACAGTGAACACTGAAGCTTTCTTT; cdr3_aa: CASRRTVNTEAFF; j_call: TRBJ1-1; v_call: TRBV28; d_call: -; clone_size: -
cdr3_nt: TGTGCCAGCAGGGACTACAAGGTGGCAACTAATGAAAAACTGTTTTTT; cdr3_aa: CASRDYKVATNEKLFF; j_call: TRBJ1-4; v_call: TRBV28; d_call: -; clone_size: -
cdr3_nt: TGTGCCAGTAATACCGGGACAGGAGGGGAAAAACTGTTTTTT; cdr3_aa: CASNTGTGGEKLFF; j_call: TRBJ1-4; v_call: TRBV19; d_call: TRBD1; clone_size: -
cdr3_nt: TGCAGCGTTGTTTCGCAGATCGCCTACGAGCAGTACTTC; cdr3_aa: CSVVSQIAYEQYF; j_call: TRBJ2-7; v_call: TRBV29-1; d_call: -; clone_size: -
cdr3_nt: TGTGCCAGCAGTACGGGGCGGGGGGCGACCGGGGAGCTGTTTTTT; cdr3_aa: CASSTGRGATGELFF; j_call: TRBJ2-2; v_call: TRBV6-6; d_call: TRBD2; clone_size: -
cdr3_nt: TGTGCCAGCTCACCTAACTCGGGACAGGTGAAGAACACTGAAGCTTTCTTT; cdr3_aa: CASSPNSGQVKNTEAFF; j_call: TRBJ1-1; v_call: TRBV18; d_call: TRBD1; clone_size: -
cdr3_nt: TGTGCCAGCAGCTTAAACTCCTACGAGCAGTACTTC; cdr3_aa: CASSLNSYEQYF; j_call: TRBJ2-7; v_call: TRBV3-1/TRBV3-2; d_call: -; clone_size: -
cdr3_nt: TGTGCCAGCAGCGTAGGTCTTGGACTCCTCGTACCACGCACAGATACGCAGTATTTT; cdr3_aa: CASSVGLGLLVPRTDTQYF; j_call: TRBJ2-3; v_call: TRBV9; d_call: -; clone_size: -
cdr3_nt: TGTGCCAGCATTACGGGGGCGAACACCGGGGAGCTGTTTTTT; cdr3_aa: CASITGANTGELFF; j_call: TRBJ2-2; v_call: TRBV6-6; d_call: -; clone_size: -
cdr3_nt: TGTGCCAGCGGGGTAGGGGTGGCTGGGGCCAACGTCCTGACTTTC; cdr3_aa: CASGVGVAGANVLTF; j_call: TRBJ2-6; v_call: TRBV7-7; d_call: -; clone_size: -
cdr3_nt: TGTGCCGTCCCCGAGATCTATGGCTACACCTTC; cdr3_aa: CAVPEIYGYTF; j_call: TRBJ1-2; v_call: TRBV28; d_call: -; clone_size: -
cdr3_nt: TGTGCCAGCAGCAATCCGGGACAGGGATGGAATGAGCAGTTCTTC; cdr3_aa: CASSNPGQGWNEQFF; j_call: TRBJ2-1; v_call: TRBV5-6; d_call: TRBD1; clone_size: -
cdr3_nt: TGTGCCAGCAGTTTAACCGGGACTTCGGGTTCACCCCTCCACTTT; cdr3_aa: CASSLTGTSGSPLHF; j_call: TRBJ1-6; v_call: TRBV28; d_call: -; clone_size: -
cdr3_nt: TGTGCCAGCAGCGTAGACAGTGCGGGGTTCTATGGCTACACCTTC; cdr3_aa: CASSVDSAGFYGYTF; j_call: TRBJ1-2; v_call: TRBV9; d_call: -; clone_size: -
cdr3_nt: TGTGCCAGCAGCTTGAACAGGGAGGAGACCCAGTACTTC; cdr3_aa: CASSLNREETQYF; j_call: TRBJ2-5; v_call: TRBV5-6; d_call: -; clone_size: -